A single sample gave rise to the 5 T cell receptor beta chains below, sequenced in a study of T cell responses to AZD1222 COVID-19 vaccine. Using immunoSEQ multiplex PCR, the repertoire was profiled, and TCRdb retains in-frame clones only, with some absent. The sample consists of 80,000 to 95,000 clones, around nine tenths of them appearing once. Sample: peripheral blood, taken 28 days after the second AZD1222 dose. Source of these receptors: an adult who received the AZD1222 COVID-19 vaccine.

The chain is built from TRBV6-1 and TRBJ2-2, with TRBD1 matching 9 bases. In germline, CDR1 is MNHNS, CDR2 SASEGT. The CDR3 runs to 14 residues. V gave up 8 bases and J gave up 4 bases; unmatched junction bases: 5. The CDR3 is CASRTGVSTGELFF. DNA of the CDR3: TGTGCCAGCCGGACAGGGGTGAGCACCGGGGAGCTGTTTTTT.

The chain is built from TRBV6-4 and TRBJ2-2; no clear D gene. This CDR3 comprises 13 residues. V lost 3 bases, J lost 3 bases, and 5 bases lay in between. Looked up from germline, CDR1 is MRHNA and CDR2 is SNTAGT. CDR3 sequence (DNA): TGTGCCAGCAGTGAAAGCGACACCGGGGAGCTGTTTTTT. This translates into CASSESDTGELFF.

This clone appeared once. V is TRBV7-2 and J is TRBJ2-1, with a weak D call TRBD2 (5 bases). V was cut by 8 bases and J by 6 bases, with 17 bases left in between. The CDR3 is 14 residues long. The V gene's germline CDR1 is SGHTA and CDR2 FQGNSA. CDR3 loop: CASSFRGSTNEQFF. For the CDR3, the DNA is TGTGCCAGCTCCTTTCGAGGGAGTACCAATGAGCAGTTCTTC.

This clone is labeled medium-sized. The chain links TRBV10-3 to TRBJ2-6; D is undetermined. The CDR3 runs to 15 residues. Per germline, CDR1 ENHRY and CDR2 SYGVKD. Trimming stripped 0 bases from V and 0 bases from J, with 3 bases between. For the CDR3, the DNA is TGTGCCATCAGTGAGTCCAACTCTGGGGCCAACGTCCTGACTTTC. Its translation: CAISESNSGANVLTF.

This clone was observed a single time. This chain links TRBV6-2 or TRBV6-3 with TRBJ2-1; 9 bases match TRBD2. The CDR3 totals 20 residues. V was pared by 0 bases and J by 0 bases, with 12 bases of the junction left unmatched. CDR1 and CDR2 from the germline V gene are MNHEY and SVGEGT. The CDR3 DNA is TGTGCCAGCAGTTACTCGTCCGGGACTAGCCCTTTGAGCTCCTACAATGAGCAGTTCTTC. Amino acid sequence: CASSYSSGTSPLSSYNEQFF.